The entry that follows covers one TCR beta chain sequence. The CDR3 totals 13 residues. Looked up from germline, CDR1 is MNHEY and CDR2 is SVGAGI. V lost 4 bases and J 4 bases, leaving 8 bases between the germline ends. Original handling: Reference gene primer amplification in the assay estimated nucleated cell counts. The table came from immunoSEQ multiplex PCR; TCRdb's copy has only in-frame clones and leaves some out. D and trimming come from the DNA, and the V and J calls and clone size come from that table. The data hold approximately 150,000 clones, with roughly 80% observed a single time. The sample comes from a study of blood T cell repertoires in COVID-19. Study overall: COVID-19 samples collected from the United States, Italy and Spain covered acute and convalescent phases. T cells, B-cell-depleted T cells, or PBMCs supplied cDNA or gDNA.

What was sequenced was PBMCs or T cells enriched from blood (not recorded which). The TCR was taken from a man in his forties or fifties with acute COVID-19. The chain joins TRBV6-5 to TRBJ1-5; D is unclear. This chain's CDR3 is CASSFRDNQPQHF. The CDR3 DNA sequence: TGTGCCAGCAGTTTTCGGGATAATCAGCCCCAGCATTTT.